These T cell receptor beta chains were read from a single sample in a study of CD8+ T cells in alopecia areata. Using immunoSEQ multiplex PCR, the repertoire was profiled, and TCRdb retains in-frame clones only, with some absent. The sample has roughly 250,000 clones, under 70% seen once. The sample here was CD4+ T cells sorted from blood, taken at week 0. These receptors all stem from a human donor with alopecia areata. Both conserved end residues are trimmed from each CDR3. D genes are given only for firm matches.

V gene: TRBV29-1
J gene: TRBJ2-3
D gene: TRBD2
CDR3 protein: SNLGSGTDTQY

V gene: TRBV10-3
J gene: TRBJ2-5
D gene: .
CDR3 protein: ATRPGQQETQY

V gene: TRBV29-1
J gene: TRBJ1-1
D gene: .
CDR3 protein: SVDRAF

V gene: TRBV10-3
J gene: TRBJ2-2
D gene: .
CDR3 protein: AMRGTMNTGELF

V gene: TRBV29-1
J gene: TRBJ2-4
D gene: .
CDR3 protein: SVAWRTVAKNIQY

V gene: TRBV10-3
J gene: TRBJ2-3
D gene: .
CDR3 protein: AISALGSQY

V gene: TRBV30
J gene: TRBJ2-7
D gene: .
CDR3 protein: AWRGDGYEQY

V gene: TRBV30
J gene: TRBJ2-7
D gene: .
CDR3 protein: AWSRGTAPYEQY

V gene: TRBV6-6
J gene: TRBJ2-6
D gene: .
CDR3 protein: ASRPPGDGANVLT

V gene: TRBV9
J gene: TRBJ2-3
D gene: .
CDR3 protein: ASSVGDTQY

V gene: TRBV6-6
J gene: TRBJ2-7
D gene: .
CDR3 protein: ASSYPGTSYEQY

V gene: TRBV20-1
J gene: TRBJ2-5
D gene: .
CDR3 protein: SARDKETQY

V gene: TRBV29-1
J gene: TRBJ1-1
D gene: .
CDR3 protein: SGWKANEAF

V gene: TRBV19
J gene: TRBJ2-1
D gene: .
CDR3 protein: ASRISALAWEQF

V gene: TRBV29-1
J gene: TRBJ1-1
D gene: .
CDR3 protein: SVVQSETEAF

V gene: TRBV7-2
J gene: TRBJ2-7
D gene: TRBD2
CDR3 protein: ASSFSGTLSYEQY

V gene: TRBV6-9
J gene: TRBJ1-4
D gene: .
CDR3 protein: ASAAHATNEKLF

V gene: TRBV15
J gene: TRBJ1-3
D gene: .
CDR3 protein: ATSRDMRSSGNTIY

V gene: TRBV18
J gene: TRBJ2-7
D gene: .
CDR3 protein: ASSRDISYEQY

V gene: TRBV6-5
J gene: TRBJ1-2
D gene: TRBD1
CDR3 protein: ASSLLGGSHYGYT

V gene: TRBV7-9
J gene: TRBJ2-7
D gene: .
CDR3 protein: ASSPSGTPEQY

V gene: TRBV11-2
J gene: TRBJ2-3
D gene: .
CDR3 protein: ASSLRSSSVSADTQY

V gene: TRBV5-1
J gene: TRBJ2-3
D gene: .
CDR3 protein: ASSADGRTGSSTQY

V gene: TRBV7-8
J gene: TRBJ2-4
D gene: .
CDR3 protein: ASSLGLRKNIQY

V gene: TRBV2
J gene: TRBJ2-7
D gene: .
CDR3 protein: ASRGETSEQY

V gene: TRBV30
J gene: TRBJ1-2
D gene: .
CDR3 protein: AWSGGQRDYGYT

V gene: TRBV29-1
J gene: TRBJ1-3
D gene: TRBD1
CDR3 protein: SVIETVGQGVPGNTIY

V gene: TRBV2
J gene: TRBJ1-5
D gene: TRBD1
CDR3 protein: ASSVDRGNQPQH

V gene: TRBV29-1
J gene: TRBJ2-1
D gene: TRBD1
CDR3 protein: SGTGVHNEQF

V gene: TRBV2
J gene: TRBJ2-5
D gene: TRBD2
CDR3 protein: ASSGAAGVETQY

V gene: TRBV9
J gene: TRBJ1-2
D gene: .
CDR3 protein: ASSAKPGGNYGYT

V gene: TRBV6-5
J gene: TRBJ1-1
D gene: TRBD1
CDR3 protein: ASTGGASTEAF

V gene: TRBV18
J gene: TRBJ2-1
D gene: .
CDR3 protein: ASSPAQAFYNEQF

V gene: TRBV7-2
J gene: TRBJ2-5
D gene: TRBD2
CDR3 protein: ASSSPGRRETQY

V gene: TRBV19
J gene: TRBJ2-7
D gene: .
CDR3 protein: ASSIWGYEQY